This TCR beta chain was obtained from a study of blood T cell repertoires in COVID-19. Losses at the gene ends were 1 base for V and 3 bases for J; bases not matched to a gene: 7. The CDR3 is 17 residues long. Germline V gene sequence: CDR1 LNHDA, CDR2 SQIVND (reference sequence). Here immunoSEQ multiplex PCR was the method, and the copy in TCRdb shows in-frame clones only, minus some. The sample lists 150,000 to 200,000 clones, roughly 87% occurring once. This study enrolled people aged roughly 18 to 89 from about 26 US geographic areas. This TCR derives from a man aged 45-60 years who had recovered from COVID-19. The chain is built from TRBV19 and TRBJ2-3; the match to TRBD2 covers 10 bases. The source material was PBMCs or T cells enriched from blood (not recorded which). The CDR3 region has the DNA TGTGCCAGTAGTATAGTCCGCGGGACTAGCGAAACAGATACGCAGTATTTT. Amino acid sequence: CASSIVRGTSETDTQYF.